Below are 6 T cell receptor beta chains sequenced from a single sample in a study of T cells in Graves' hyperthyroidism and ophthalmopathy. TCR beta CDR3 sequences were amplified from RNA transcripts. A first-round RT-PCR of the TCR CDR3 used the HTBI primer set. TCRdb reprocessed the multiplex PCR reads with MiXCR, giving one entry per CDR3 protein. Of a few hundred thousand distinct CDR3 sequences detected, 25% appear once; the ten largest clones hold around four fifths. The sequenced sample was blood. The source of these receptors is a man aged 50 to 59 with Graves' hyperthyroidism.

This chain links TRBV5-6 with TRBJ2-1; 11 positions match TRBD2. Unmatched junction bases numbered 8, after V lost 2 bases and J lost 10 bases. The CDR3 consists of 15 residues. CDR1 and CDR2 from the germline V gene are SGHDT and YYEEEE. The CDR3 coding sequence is TGTGCCAGCAGCTTACCGCCGGGACTAGCGGTCGAGCAGTTCTTC. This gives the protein CASSLPPGLAVEQFF.

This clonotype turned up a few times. CDR3 region: CASSPLWNTEAFF. CDR3 DNA: TGTGCCAGCAGCCCCCTCTGGAACACTGAAGCTTTCTTT. This chain joins TRBV7-2 and TRBJ1-1; no firm D call. Deletions cut 5 bases from V and 1 base from J, with 8 bases between. CDR1 is SGHTA and CDR2 is FQGNSA in the germline V gene. The CDR3 consists of 13 residues. The variable domain in full, completed from reference TRBV7-2 and TRBJ1-1, reads GAGVSQSPSNKVTEKGKDVELRCDPISGHTALYWYRQSLGQGLEFLIYFQGNSAPDKSGLPSDRFSAERTGGSVSTLTIQRTQQEDSAVYLCASSPLWNTEAFFGQGTRLTVV.

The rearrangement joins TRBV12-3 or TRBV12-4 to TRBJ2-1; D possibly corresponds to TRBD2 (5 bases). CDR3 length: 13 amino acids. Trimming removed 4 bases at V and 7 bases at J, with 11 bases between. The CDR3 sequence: CASSYFSGNEQFF. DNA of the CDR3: TGTGCCAGCAGTTACTTTTCGGGGAATGAGCAGTTCTTC.

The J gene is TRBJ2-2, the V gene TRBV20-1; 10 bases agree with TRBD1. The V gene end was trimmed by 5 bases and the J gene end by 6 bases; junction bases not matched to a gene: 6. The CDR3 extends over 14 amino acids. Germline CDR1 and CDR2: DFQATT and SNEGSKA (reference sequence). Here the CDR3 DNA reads TGCAGTGCTCGGGACAGGGGATCGGCCGGGGAGCTGTTTTTT. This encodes CSARDRGSAGELFF.

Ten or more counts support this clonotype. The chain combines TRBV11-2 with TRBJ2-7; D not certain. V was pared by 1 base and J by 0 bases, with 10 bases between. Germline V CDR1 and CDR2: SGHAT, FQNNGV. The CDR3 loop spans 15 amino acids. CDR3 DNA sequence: TGTGCCAGCAGCTTAGGCCCTCAAAGCTCCTACGAGCAGTACTTC. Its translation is CASSLGPQSSYEQYF.

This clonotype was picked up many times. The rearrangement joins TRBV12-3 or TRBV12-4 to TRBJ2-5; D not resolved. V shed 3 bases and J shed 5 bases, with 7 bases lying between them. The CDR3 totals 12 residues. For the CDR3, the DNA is TGTGCCAGCAGTTTTAACAGTGAGACCCAGTACTTC. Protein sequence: CASSFNSETQYF.